This entry features one T cell receptor beta chain sequence. Its antigen is unidentified. This entry belongs to a study of identical twins. The donors were all healthy and Caucasian. Study findings and constraints: With beta out-of-frame sequences, excess sharing by twins was weaker.

cDNA carried unique molecular identifiers, and a universal primer site was added by template switching. TCRdb itself ran the 5' RACE reads through MiXCR, one entry per CDR3 protein. Of approximately 690,000 distinct CDR3 sequences in the sample, 5.5% to 6.5% were seen once. The clonotype was recovered from a man between 18 and 35 years old in good health. The sample taken for sequencing was naive T cells sorted from blood.

CDR3 in amino acids: CSARQGISNQPQHF. For the CDR3, the DNA is TGCAGTGCCAGACAGGGTATTAGCAATCAGCCCCAGCATTTT. The genes are TRBV20-1 and TRBJ1-5; TRBD1 aligns across 7 bases. The CDR3 length is 14 residues. The V and J ends lost 6 bases and 0 bases, in that order; junction bases with no gene match: 5. Germline V gene data show CDR1 as DFQATT and CDR2 as SNEGSKA (reference sequence).